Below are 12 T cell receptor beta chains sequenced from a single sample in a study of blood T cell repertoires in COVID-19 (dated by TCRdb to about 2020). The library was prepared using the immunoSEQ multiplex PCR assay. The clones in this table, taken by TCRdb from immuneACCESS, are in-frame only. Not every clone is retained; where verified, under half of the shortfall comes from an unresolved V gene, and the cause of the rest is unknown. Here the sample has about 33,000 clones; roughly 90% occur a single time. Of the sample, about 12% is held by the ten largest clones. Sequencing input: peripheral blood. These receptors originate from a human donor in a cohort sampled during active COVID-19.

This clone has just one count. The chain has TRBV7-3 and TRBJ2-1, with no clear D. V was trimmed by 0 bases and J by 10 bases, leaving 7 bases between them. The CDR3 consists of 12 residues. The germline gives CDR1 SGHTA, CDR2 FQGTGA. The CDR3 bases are TGTGCCAGCAGCTTAACTGGCGGAGAGCAGTTCTTC. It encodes CASSLTGGEQFF.

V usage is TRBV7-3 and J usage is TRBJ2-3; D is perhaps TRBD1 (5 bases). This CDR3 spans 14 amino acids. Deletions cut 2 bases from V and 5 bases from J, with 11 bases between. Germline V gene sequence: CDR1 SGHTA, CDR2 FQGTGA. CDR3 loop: CASSLSGLGDTQYF. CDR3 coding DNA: TGTGCCAGCAGCTTATCAGGGTTAGGAGATACGCAGTATTTT.

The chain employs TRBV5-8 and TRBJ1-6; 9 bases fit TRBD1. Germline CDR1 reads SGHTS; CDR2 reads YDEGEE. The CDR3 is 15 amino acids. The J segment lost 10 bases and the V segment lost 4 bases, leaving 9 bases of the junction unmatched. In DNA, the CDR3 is TGTGCCAGCAGCGTGACACAGGGGGCTCGATCACCCCTCCACTTT. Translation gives CASSVTQGARSPLHF.

The CDR3 reads CASSDLDRGYPYEQYF. In nucleotides, the CDR3 is TGCGCCAGCAGTGATCTTGACAGGGGGTACCCCTACGAGCAGTACTTC. The J gene is TRBJ2-7, the V gene TRBV10-1; the match to TRBD1 covers 9 bases. Looked up from germline, CDR1 is WNHNN and CDR2 is SYGVQD (reference sequence). Trimming took 3 bases from V and 2 from J; bases not matched to a gene: 8. CDR3 length equals 16 residues.

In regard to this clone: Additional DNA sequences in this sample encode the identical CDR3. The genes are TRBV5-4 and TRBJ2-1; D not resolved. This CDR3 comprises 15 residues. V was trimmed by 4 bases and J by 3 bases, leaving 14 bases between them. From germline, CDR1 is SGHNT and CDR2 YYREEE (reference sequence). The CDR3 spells CASSLELPGYNEQFF. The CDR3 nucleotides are TGTGCCAGCAGCCTCGAACTCCCGGGCTACAATGAGCAGTTCTTC.

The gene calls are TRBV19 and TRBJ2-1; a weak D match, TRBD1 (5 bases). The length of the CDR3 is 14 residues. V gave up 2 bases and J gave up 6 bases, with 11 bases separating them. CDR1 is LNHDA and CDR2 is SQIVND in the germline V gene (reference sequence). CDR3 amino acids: CASSISPGPNEQFF. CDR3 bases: TGTGCCAGTAGTATATCCCCAGGGCCCAATGAGCAGTTCTTC.

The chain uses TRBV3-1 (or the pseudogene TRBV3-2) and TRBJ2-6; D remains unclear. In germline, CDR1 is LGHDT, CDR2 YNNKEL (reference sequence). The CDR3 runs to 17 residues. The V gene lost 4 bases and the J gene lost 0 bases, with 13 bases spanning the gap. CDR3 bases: TGTGCCAGCAGCCCGTTTCTTTTTAGCTCTGGGGCCAACGTCCTGACTTTC. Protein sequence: CASSPFLFSSGANVLTF.

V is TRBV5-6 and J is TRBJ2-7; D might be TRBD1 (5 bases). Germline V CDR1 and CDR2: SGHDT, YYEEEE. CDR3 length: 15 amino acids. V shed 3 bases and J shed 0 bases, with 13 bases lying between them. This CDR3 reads CASSWTVQVSYEQYF. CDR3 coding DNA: TGTGCCAGCAGCTGGACGGTACAGGTCTCCTACGAGCAGTACTTC.

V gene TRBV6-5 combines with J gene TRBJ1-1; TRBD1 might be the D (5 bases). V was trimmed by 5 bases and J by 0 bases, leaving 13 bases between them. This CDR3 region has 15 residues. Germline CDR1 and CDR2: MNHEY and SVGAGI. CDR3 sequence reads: CASSPPQGLNTEAFF. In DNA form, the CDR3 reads TGTGCCAGCAGTCCCCCTCAGGGCCTGAACACTGAAGCTTTCTTT.

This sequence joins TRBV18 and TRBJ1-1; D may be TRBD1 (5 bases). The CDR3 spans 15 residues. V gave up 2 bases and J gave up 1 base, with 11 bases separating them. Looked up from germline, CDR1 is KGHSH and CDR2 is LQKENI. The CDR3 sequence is CASSPAQGPNTEAFF. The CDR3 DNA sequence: TGTGCCAGCTCACCAGCGCAGGGTCCGAACACTGAAGCTTTCTTT.

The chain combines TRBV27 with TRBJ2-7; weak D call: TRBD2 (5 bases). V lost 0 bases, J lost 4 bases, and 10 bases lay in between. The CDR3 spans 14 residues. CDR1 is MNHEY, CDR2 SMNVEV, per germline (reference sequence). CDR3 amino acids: CASSLSWGAYEQYF. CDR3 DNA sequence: TGTGCCAGCAGTTTATCGTGGGGAGCATACGAGCAGTACTTC.

CDR3: CASGGNGNTIYF. In nucleotides, the CDR3 is TGTGCCAGCGGCGGTAATGGAAACACCATATATTTT. The rearrangement joins TRBV9 to TRBJ1-3; no clear D gene. V lost 7 bases, J lost 3 bases, and 8 bases lay in between. CDR3 length: 12 amino acids. Germline V gene sequence: CDR1 SGDLS, CDR2 YYNGEE. Filled out from reference TRBV9 and TRBJ1-3, the complete variable domain reads DSGVTQTPKHLITATGQRVTLRCSPRSGDLSVYWYQQSLDQGLQFLIQYYNGEERAKGNILERFSAQQFPDLHSELNLSSLELGDSALYFCASGGNGNTIYFGEGSWLTVV.